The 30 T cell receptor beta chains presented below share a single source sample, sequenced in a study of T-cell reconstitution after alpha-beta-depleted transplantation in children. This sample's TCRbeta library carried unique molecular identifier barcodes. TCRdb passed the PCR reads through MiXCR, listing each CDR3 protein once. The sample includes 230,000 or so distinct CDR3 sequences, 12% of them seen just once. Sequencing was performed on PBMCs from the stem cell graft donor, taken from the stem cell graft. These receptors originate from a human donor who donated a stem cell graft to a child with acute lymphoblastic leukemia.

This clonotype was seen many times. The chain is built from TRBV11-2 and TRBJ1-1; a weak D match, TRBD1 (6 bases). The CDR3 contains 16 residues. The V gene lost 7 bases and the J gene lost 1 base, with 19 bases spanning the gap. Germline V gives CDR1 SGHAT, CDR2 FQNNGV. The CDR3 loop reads CASTESGGHRNTEAFF. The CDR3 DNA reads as TGTGCCAGCACCGAATCTGGGGGGCATCGGAACACTGAAGCTTTCTTT.

DNA of the CDR3: TGTGCCAGCTCACCAGGAGGTGGGATAAATCAGCCCCAGCATTTT. It is translated as CASSPGGGINQPQHF. The V gene is TRBV18, the J gene TRBJ1-5; D is unclear. V gave up 2 bases and J gave up 4 bases, with 12 bases separating them. Germline CDR1 and CDR2: KGHSH and LQKENI. CDR3 length: 15 residues.

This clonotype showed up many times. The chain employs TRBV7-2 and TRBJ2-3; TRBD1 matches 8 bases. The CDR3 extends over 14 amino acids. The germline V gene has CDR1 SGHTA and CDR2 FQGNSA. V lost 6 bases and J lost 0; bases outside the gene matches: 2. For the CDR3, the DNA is TGTGCCAGCAGACAGGGGGTGAGCACAGATACGCAGTATTTT. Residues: CASRQGVSTDTQYF.

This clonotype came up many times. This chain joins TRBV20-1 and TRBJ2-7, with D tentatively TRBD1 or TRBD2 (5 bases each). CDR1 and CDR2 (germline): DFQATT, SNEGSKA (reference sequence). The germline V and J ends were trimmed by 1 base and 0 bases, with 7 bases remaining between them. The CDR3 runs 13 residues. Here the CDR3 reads CSARAGSSYEQYF. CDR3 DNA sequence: TGCAGTGCTAGAGCAGGGAGCTCCTACGAGCAGTACTTC.

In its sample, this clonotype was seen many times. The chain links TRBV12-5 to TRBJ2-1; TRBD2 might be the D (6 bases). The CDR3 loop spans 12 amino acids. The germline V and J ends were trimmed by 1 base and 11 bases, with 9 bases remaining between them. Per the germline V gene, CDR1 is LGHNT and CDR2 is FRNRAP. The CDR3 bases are TGTGCTAGTGGTTTGGGAGGGACTCAGCAGTTCTTC. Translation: CASGLGGTQQFF.

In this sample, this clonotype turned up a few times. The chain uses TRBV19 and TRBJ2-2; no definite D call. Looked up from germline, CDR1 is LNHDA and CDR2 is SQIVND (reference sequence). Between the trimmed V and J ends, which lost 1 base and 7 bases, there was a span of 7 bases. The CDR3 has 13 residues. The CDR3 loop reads CASSIGLVGELFF. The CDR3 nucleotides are TGTGCCAGTAGTATAGGTTTAGTCGGGGAGCTGTTTTTT.

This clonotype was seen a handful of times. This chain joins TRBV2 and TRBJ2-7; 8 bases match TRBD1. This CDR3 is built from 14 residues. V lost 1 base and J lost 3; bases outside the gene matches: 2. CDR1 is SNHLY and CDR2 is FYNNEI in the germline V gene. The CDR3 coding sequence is TGTGCCAGCAGTGAAGTCGGGACAGGCTACGAGCAGTACTTC. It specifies CASSEVGTGYEQYF.

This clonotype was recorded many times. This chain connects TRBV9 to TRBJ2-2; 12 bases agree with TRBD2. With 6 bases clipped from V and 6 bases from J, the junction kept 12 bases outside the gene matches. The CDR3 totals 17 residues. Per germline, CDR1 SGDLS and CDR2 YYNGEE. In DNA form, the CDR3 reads TGTGCCAGCAAGACGGGGCTAGCGGGGGGGCCGTCCGGGGAGCTGTTTTTT. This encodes CASKTGLAGGPSGELFF. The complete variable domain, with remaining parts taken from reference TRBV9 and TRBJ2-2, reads DSGVTQTPKHLITATGQRVTLRCSPRSGDLSVYWYQQSLDQGLQFLIQYYNGEERAKGNILERFSAQQFPDLHSELNLSSLELGDSALYFCASKTGLAGGPSGELFFGEGSRLTVL.

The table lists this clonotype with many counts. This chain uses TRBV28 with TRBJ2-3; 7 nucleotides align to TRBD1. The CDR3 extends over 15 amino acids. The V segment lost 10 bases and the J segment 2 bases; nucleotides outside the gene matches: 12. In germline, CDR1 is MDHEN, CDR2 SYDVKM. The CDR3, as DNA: TGTGCCACTAAGGCTCGGGGACAGATCACAGATACGCAGTATTTT. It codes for CATKARGQITDTQYF. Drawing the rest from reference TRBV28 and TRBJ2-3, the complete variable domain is DVKVTQSSRYLVKRTGEKVFLECVQDMDHENMFWYRQDPGLGLRLIYFSYDVKMKEKGDIPEGYSVSREKKERFSLILESASTNQTSMYLCATKARGQITDTQYFGPGTRLTVL.

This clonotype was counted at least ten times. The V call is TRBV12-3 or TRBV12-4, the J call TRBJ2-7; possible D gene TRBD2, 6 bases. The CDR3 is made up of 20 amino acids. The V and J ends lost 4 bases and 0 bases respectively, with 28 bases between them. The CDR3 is CASSSPHRDSKGTYSYEQYF. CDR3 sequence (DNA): TGTGCCAGCAGTTCCCCTCACCGGGACTCGAAAGGGACTTACTCCTACGAGCAGTACTTC.

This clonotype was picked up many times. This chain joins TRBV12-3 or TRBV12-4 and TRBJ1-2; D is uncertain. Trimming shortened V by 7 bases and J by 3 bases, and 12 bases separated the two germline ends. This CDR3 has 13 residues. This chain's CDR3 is CASTPGRYYGYTF. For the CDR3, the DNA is TGTGCCAGCACTCCCGGACGCTACTATGGCTACACCTTC.

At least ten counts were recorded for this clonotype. The DNA for the CDR3 is TGCAGTGCTGGGGTGGGGCTAGCGGACAATGAGCAGTTCTTC. Its protein is CSAGVGLADNEQFF. The genes are TRBV20-1 and TRBJ2-1, with 7 bases matching TRBD2. The ends lost 5 bases at V and 5 bases at J; junction bases unmatched: 9. The CDR3 spans 14 residues. The germline V gene encodes CDR1 DFQATT and CDR2 SNEGSKA (reference sequence).

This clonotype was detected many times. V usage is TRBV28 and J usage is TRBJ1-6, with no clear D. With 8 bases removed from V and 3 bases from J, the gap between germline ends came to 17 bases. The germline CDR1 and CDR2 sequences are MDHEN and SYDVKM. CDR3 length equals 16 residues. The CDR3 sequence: CASVSGEWNYNSPLHF. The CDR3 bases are TGTGCCAGCGTAAGTGGGGAGTGGAACTATAATTCACCCCTCCACTTT.

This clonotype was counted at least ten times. The CDR3 sequence: CSARNRGRGYTF. Here the CDR3 DNA reads TGCAGTGCTAGAAACAGGGGTAGAGGCTACACCTTC. The rearrangement uses TRBV20-1 and TRBJ1-2; 7 positions match TRBD1. V lost 2 bases and J lost 8; bases outside the gene matches: 5. Germline V CDR1 and CDR2: DFQATT, SNEGSKA (reference sequence). This CDR3 has 12 residues.

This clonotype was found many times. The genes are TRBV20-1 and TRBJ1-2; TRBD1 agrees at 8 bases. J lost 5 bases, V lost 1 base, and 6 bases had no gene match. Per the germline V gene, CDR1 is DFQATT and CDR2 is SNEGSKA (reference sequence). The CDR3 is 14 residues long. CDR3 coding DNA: TGCAGTGCTAGAGGTACAGGGGGAGAATATGGCTACACCTTC. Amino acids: CSARGTGGEYGYTF.

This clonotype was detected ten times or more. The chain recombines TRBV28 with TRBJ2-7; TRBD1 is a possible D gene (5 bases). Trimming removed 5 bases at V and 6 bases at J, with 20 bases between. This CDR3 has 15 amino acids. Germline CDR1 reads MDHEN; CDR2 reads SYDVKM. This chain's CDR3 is CASSRSRAGWFEQYF. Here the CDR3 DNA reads TGTGCCAGCAGTCGATCCCGGGCAGGGTGGTTCGAGCAGTACTTC.

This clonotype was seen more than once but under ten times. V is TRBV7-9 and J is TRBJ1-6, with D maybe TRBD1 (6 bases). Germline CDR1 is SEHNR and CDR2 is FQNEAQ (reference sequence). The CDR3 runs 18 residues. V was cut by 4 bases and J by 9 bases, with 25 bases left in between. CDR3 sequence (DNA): TGTGCCAGCAGCTCCATGATACGTAGGACAGCCAGTTTTTCACCCCTCCACTTT. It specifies CASSSMIRRTASFSPLHF. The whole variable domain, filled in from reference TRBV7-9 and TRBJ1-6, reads DTGVSQNPRHKITKRGQNVTFRCDPISEHNRLYWYRQTLGQGPEFLTYFQNEAQLEKSRLLSDRFSAERPKGSFSTLEIQRTEQGDSAMYLCASSSMIRRTASFSPLHFGNGTRLTVT.

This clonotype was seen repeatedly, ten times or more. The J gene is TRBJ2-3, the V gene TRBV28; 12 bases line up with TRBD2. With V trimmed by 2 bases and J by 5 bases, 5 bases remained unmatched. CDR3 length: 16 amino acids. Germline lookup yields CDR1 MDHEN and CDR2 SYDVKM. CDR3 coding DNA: TGTGCCAGCAGTTTACTAGCGGGAGGGCCCGAAGATACGCAGTATTTT. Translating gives CASSLLAGGPEDTQYF.

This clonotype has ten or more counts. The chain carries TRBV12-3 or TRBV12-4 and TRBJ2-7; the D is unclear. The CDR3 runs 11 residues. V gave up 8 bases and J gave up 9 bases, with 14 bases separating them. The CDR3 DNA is TGTGCCAGCGCCAATGGAGTGTCGCAGTACTTC. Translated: CASANGVSQYF.

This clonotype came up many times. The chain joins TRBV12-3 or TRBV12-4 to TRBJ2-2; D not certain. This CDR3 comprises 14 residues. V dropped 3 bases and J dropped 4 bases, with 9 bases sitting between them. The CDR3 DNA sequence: TGTGCCAGCAGTTTTAGCCGCGCCACCGGGGAGCTGTTTTTT. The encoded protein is CASSFSRATGELFF.

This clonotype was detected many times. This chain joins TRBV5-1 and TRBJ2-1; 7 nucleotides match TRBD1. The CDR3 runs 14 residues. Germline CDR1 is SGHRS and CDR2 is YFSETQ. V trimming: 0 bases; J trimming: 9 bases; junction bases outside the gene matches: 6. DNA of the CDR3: TGCGCCAGCAGCTTGGGACAGGGAATCGGTGAGCAGTTCTTC. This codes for CASSLGQGIGEQFF.

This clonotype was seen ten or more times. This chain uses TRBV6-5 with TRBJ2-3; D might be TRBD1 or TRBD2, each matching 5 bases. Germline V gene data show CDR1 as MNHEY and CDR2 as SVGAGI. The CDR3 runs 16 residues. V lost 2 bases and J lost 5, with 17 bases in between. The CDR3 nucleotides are TGTGCCAGCAGTTACCTAGGATTGGGGGAACGAGATACGCAGTATTTT. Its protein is CASSYLGLGERDTQYF.

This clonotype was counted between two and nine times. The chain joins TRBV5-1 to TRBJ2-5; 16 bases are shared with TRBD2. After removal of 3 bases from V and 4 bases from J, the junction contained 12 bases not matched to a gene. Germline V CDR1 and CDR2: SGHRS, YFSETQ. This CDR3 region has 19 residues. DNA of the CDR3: TGCGCCAGCAGCTGGGGACTAGCGGGGGGGCGCAGGGTCGGAGAGACCCAGTACTTC. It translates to CASSWGLAGGRRVGETQYF.

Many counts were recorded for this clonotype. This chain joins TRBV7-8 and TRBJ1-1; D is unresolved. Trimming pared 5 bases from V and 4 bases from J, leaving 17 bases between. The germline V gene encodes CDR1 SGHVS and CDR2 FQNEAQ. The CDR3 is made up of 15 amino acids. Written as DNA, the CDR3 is TGTGCCAGCAGCCCTAGTCGGTACGTGTTCACTGAAGCTTTCTTT. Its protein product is CASSPSRYVFTEAFF. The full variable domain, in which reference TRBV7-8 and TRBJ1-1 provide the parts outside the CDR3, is GAGVSQSPRYKVAKRGQDVALRCDPISGHVSLFWYQQALGQGPEFLTYFQNEAQLDKSGLPSDRFFAERPEGSVSTLKIQRTQQEDSAVYLCASSPSRYVFTEAFFGQGTRLTVV.

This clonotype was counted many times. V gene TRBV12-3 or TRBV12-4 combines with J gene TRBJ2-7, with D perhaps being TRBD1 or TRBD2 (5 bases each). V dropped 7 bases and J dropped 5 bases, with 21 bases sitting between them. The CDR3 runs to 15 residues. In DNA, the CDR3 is TGTGCCAGCACCGCGACTTCGGGTGGGGACCACGAGCAGTACTTC. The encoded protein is CASTATSGGDHEQYF.

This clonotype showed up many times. The CDR3 reads CASSLRDRPYEQYF. CDR3 DNA sequence: TGTGCCAGCAGTCTCCGGGACAGACCCTACGAGCAGTACTTC. V usage is TRBV6-1 and J usage is TRBJ2-7, with 7 bases fitting TRBD1. V shed 5 bases and J 2 bases; nucleotides not matched to a gene: 6. This CDR3 spans 14 amino acids. Germline V gives CDR1 MNHNS, CDR2 SASEGT.

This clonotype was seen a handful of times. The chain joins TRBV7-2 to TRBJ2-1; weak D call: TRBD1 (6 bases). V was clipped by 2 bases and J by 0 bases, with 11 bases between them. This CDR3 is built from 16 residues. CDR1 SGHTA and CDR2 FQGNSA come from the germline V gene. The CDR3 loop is CASSLTGYSSYNEQFF. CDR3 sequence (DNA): TGTGCCAGCAGCTTAACAGGGTATAGCTCCTACAATGAGCAGTTCTTC.

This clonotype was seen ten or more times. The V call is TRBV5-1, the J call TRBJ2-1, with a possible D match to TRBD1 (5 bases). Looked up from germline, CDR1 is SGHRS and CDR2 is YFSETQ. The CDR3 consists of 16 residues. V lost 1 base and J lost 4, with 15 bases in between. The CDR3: CASSLSSQAKYNEQFF. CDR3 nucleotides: TGCGCCAGCAGCTTGTCATCACAGGCTAAATACAATGAGCAGTTCTTC.

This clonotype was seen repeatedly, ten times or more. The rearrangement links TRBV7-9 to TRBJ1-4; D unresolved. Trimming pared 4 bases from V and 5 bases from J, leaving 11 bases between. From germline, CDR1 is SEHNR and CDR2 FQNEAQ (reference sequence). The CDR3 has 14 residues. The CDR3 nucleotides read TGTGCCAGCAGCTCCTGGGATAAGAATGAAAAACTGTTTTTT. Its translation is CASSSWDKNEKLFF.

The CDR3 reads CASSLVSFGAEQYF. The CDR3 DNA follows: TGTGCCAGCAGCTTAGTTAGTTTCGGGGCGGAGCAGTACTTC. The V gene is TRBV7-9, the J gene TRBJ2-7; possibly TRBD1 or TRBD2 for D (5 bases each). The ends were cut back, 1 base at V and 7 bases at J, with 14 bases in the middle. This CDR3 is built from 14 residues. From germline, CDR1 is SEHNR and CDR2 FQNEAQ (reference sequence). Together with reference TRBV7-9 and TRBJ2-7, the CDR3 gives the full variable domain: DTGVSQNPRHKITKRGQNVTFRCDPISEHNRLYWYRQTLGQGPEFLTYFQNEAQLEKSRLLSDRFSAERPKGSFSTLEIQRTEQGDSAMYLCASSLVSFGAEQYFGPGTRLTVT.